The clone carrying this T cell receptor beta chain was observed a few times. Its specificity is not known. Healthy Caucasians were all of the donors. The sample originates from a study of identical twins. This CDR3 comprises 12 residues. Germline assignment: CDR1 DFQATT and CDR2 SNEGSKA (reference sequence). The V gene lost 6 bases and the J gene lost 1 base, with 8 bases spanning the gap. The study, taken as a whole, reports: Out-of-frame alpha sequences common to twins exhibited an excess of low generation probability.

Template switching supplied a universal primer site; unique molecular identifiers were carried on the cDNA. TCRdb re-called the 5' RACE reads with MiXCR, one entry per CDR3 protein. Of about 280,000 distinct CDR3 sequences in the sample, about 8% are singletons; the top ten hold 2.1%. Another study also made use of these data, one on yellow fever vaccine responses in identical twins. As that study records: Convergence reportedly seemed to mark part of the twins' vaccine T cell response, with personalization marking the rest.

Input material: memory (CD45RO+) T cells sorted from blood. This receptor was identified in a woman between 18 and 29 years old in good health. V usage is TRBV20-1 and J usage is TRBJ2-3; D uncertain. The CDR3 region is CSARLGTDTQYF. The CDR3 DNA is TGCAGTGCCCGACTTGGCACAGATACGCAGTATTTT.